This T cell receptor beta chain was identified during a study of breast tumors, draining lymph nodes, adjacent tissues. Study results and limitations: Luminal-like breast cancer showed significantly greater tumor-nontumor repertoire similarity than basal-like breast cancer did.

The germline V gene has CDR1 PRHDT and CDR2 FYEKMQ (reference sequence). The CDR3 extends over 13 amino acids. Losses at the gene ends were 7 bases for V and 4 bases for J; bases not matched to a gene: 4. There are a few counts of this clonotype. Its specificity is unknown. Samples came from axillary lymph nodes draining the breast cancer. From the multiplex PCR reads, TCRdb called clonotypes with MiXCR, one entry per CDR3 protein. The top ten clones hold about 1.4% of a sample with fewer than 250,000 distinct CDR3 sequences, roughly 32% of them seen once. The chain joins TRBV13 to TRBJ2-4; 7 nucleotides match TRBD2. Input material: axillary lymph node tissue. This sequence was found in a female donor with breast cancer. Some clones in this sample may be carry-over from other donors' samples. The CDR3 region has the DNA TGTGCCAGCAAAGAGGGAGGGAAAAACATTCAGTACTTC. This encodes CASKEGGKNIQYF.